The 10 T cell receptor beta chains below come from one sample, sequenced in a study of T cells in Graves' hyperthyroidism and ophthalmopathy. RNA transcripts gave rise to amplified TCR beta CDR3 regions. In the first-round RT-PCR of the TCR CDR3, the HTBI primer set was used. From the multiplex PCR reads, TCRdb called clonotypes with MiXCR, one entry per CDR3 protein. The sample yields 530,000 or so distinct CDR3 sequences, around 42% seen once. Source material: peripheral blood or thyroid tissue (not recorded which). These receptors were collected from a woman aged 18-29 years with Graves' hyperthyroidism.

This clonotype has a count of ten or more. This chain uses TRBV4-2 with TRBJ1-2; 9 positions match TRBD1. The CDR3 consists of 15 residues. V shed 1 base and J 3 bases; nucleotides not matched to a gene: 3. Per the germline V gene, CDR1 is LGHNA and CDR2 is YNFKEQ. The CDR3 sequence: CASSQGQGGYYGYTF. The DNA of the CDR3 is TGTGCCAGCAGCCAAGGACAGGGGGGATACTATGGCTACACCTTC.

The V call is TRBV2, the J call TRBJ2-3, with 7 bases lining up with TRBD1. The CDR3 is 12 residues long. V lost 6 bases and J lost 9; bases outside the gene matches: 6. Germline loops: CDR1 SNHLY, CDR2 FYNNEI. CDR3 coding DNA: TGTGCCAGCAGCACCCGACAGGGAACGCAGTATTTT. Translation: CASSTRQGTQYF.

This rearrangement joins TRBV29-1 to TRBJ1-2; a weak D match, TRBD1 (6 bases). This CDR3 has 17 residues. CDR1 is SQVTM and CDR2 is ANQGSEA in the germline V gene. Trimming pared 1 base from V and 0 bases from J, leaving 18 bases between. The CDR3 spells CSVEGGGGAEANYGYTF. The CDR3 DNA follows: TGCAGCGTTGAAGGGGGGGGGGGGGCGGAAGCTAACTATGGCTACACCTTC.

Ten or more counts support this clonotype. The chain recombines TRBV25-1 with TRBJ2-7, with TRBD2 identical over 9 bases. In germline, CDR1 is MGHDK, CDR2 SYGVNS. The length of the CDR3 is 13 residues. Germline trimming cut 5 bases from V and 3 bases from J; bases unmatched to any gene: 2. The CDR3 DNA is TGTGCCAGCAGTCCGCGGGAGGGCTACGAGCAGTACTTC. Residues: CASSPREGYEQYF.

A note on this clonotype: This may be a read error, as it is one base from a much larger clone. The chain carries TRBV2 and TRBJ2-7; possibly TRBD1 for D (6 bases). CDR1 SNHLY and CDR2 FYNNEI come from the germline V gene. V lost 10 bases to trimming and J lost 7 bases, with 14 bases between them. This CDR3 is 11 amino acids long. CDR3 protein: CAIPTGSEQYF. The CDR3, as DNA: TGTGCCATACCAACAGGGAGTGAGCAGTACTTC.

This clonotype was seen at least ten times. The rearrangement uses TRBV30 and TRBJ1-4; TRBD1 might be the D (5 bases). Trimming removed 1 base from V and 6 bases from J, with 12 bases in between. The germline V gene encodes CDR1 GTSNPN and CDR2 SVGIG (reference sequence). This CDR3 has 14 residues. The CDR3: CAWSEVGDDEKLFF. Written as DNA, the CDR3 is TGTGCCTGGAGTGAGGTGGGGGACGATGAAAAACTGTTTTTT.

The chain carries TRBV16 and TRBJ1-1, with 8 bases identical to TRBD1. Germline loops: CDR1 KGHSY, CDR2 FQNENV. The V segment lost 3 bases and the J segment 5 bases; nucleotides outside the gene matches: 8. The CDR3 has 15 residues. For the CDR3, the DNA is TGTGCCAGCAGCCACCCAACAGGGGGGGAAACTGAAGCTTTCTTT. This translates into CASSHPTGGETEAFF.

The genes are TRBV7-8 and TRBJ1-4, with a possible D match to TRBD1 (6 bases). V was trimmed by 6 bases and J by 8 bases, leaving 16 bases between them. The CDR3 loop spans 14 amino acids. The germline gives CDR1 SGHVS, CDR2 FQNEAQ. The CDR3, as DNA: TGTGCCAGCAGTTTTAGGGGGGGAAAAGAAAAACTGTTTTTT. It translates to CASSFRGGKEKLFF. Together with reference TRBV7-8 and TRBJ1-4, the CDR3 gives the full variable domain: GAGVSQSPRYKVAKRGQDVALRCDPISGHVSLFWYQQALGQGPEFLTYFQNEAQLDKSGLPSDRFFAERPEGSVSTLKIQRTQQEDSAVYLCASSFRGGKEKLFFGSGTQLSVL.

The chain employs TRBV29-1 and TRBJ1-2, with unresolved D. The V end lost 1 base, the J end lost 7 bases, and 10 bases lay between the germline ends. This CDR3 spans 12 amino acids. CDR1 and CDR2 (germline): SQVTM, ANQGSEA. CDR3 amino acids: CSVEVPVGGYTF. CDR3 DNA: TGCAGCGTTGAAGTCCCTGTGGGTGGCTACACCTTC.

This clonotype has ten or more counts. This chain joins TRBV20-1 and TRBJ1-1; tentatively, D is TRBD1 (5 bases). The CDR3 is 14 amino acids. The ends were cut back, 1 base at V and 2 bases at J, with 11 bases in the middle. CDR1 and CDR2 from the germline V gene are DFQATT and SNEGSKA (reference sequence). The CDR3 sequence: CSARGGGVNTEAFF. The CDR3 DNA sequence: TGCAGTGCTAGAGGGGGGGGGGTCAACACTGAAGCTTTCTTT.